The sequence of this T cell receptor (beta chain) was determined in a study of control samples from healthy donors and cancer patients. Sequencing used immunoSEQ multiplex PCR; TCRdb keeps in-frame clones, though not all of them. In the table there are 150,000 or so clones, around nine tenths of which are singletons. This TCR was recovered from a woman aged 25 to 39 in good health. Sample: blood.

The CDR3 sequence: CASSRTSGSLIGELFF. Written as DNA, the CDR3 is TGTGCCAGCAGCAGGACTAGCGGGAGTTTAATCGGGGAGCTGTTTTTT. The rearrangement joins TRBV28 to TRBJ2-2, with 13 bases that match TRBD2. Germline V gene data show CDR1 as MDHEN and CDR2 as SYDVKM. Trimming took 6 bases from V and 7 from J; bases not matched to a gene: 8. CDR3 size: 16 residues.